The source of this T cell receptor beta chain is a study of CD4 T cells in relation to SARS-CoV-2 and coronaviruses. Study-wide context: ViraFEST: approximately ten-day antigen culture of PBMCs, then TCR beta CDR3 sequencing.

CD4+ T cells from unexposed donors were obtained before the COVID-19 pandemic (2011-2018). The cells were cultured for approximately ten days before CD4+ T cells were isolated. Testing used SARS-CoV-2 S/N and four cold-coronavirus spikes on unexposed-donor CD4+ T cells, cells permitting. TCRdb keeps only in-frame clones here, not all; method: immunoSEQ multiplex PCR. This table holds about 20,000 clones, approximately 84% found once. A remark on this clone: Antigen specificity is unknown.

Sequencing used CD4+ T cells from PBMCs, cultured in vitro. This receptor was obtained from a human donor in good health.

The CDR3 spells CASSQAALRGYGYTF. The CDR3 DNA follows: TGTGCCAGCAGCCAAGCGGCGCTCCGGGGCTATGGCTACACCTTC. The chain links TRBV14 to TRBJ1-2; D gene ambiguous. The CDR3 has 15 residues. V was shortened by 1 base and J by 4 bases, with 13 bases between the two germline ends. Germline V gene lookup returns CDR1 SGHDN and CDR2 FVKESK.